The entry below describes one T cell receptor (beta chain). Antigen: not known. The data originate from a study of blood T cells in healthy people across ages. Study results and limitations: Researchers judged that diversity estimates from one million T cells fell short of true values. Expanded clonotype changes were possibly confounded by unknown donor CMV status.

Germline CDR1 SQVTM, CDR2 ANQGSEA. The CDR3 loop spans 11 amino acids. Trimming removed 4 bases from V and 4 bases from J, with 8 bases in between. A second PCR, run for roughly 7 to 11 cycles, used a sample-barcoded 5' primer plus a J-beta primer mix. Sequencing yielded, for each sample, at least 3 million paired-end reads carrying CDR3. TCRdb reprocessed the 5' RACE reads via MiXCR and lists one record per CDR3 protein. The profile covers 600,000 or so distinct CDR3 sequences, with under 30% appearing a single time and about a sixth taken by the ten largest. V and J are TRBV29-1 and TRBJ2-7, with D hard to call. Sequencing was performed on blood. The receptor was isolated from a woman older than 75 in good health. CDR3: CSVVQHYEQYF. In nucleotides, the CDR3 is TGCAGCGTTGTACAACATTACGAGCAGTACTTC.